The sequence of this T cell receptor beta chain was determined in a study of glioma-infiltrating T cells. Unmatched junction bases numbered 13, after V lost 10 bases and J lost 9 bases. In germline, CDR1 is MNHNY, CDR2 SVGAGI (reference sequence). This CDR3 region has 15 residues. With respect to this clonotype: Since a much larger clone is just one base distant, this may be a read error.

Amplification of TCR alpha and beta CDR3 regions from RNA used iRepertoire nested multiplex PCR. One entry per CDR3 protein results from TCRdb running MiXCR on the multiplex PCR reads. Of a few hundred thousand distinct CDR3 sequences in the sample, roughly 41% were seen once. The chain combines TRBV6-6 with TRBJ2-1, with 12 bases identical to TRBD2. The sequence came from a human donor with low-grade glioma or glioblastoma, undergoing nonglioma brain surgery, or in good health (not recorded which). Sequencing was done on a sample of glioma tissue, nonneoplastic brain tissue, or PBMCs (not recorded which). The CDR3 coding sequence is TGTGCCATCACCAGACTAGCGGGAGTGGTGGGTGAGCAGTTCTTC. Amino acids: CAITRLAGVVGEQFF.